These 14 T cell receptor beta chains came from one sample sequenced in a study of shared clonotypes between healthy human individuals. Sequencing used immunoSEQ multiplex PCR; TCRdb keeps in-frame clones, though not all of them. Of over a million clones listed, around 78% are singletons. Sequenced material: memory CD4+ T cells from PBMCs. The subset was: CD45RA-negative fraction. These receptors were obtained from a man aged 18 to 35 in good health. Some clones in this sample may be carry-over from other donors' samples.

This chain joins TRBV18 and TRBJ1-2; 7 bases align to TRBD1. Germline V gene lookup returns CDR1 KGHSH and CDR2 LQKENI. Losses at the gene ends were 0 bases for V and 7 bases for J; bases not matched to a gene: 5. There are 14 residues in the CDR3. CDR3 in amino acids: CASSPPGGLGGYTF. Here the CDR3 DNA reads TGTGCCAGCTCACCACCAGGGGGCCTAGGTGGCTACACCTTC.

The chain carries TRBV5-1 and TRBJ2-7; a possible D gene is TRBD2 (6 bases). CDR1 and CDR2 (germline): SGHRS, YFSETQ. The ends were cut back, 5 bases at V and 0 bases at J, with 15 bases in the middle. The CDR3 is 15 residues long. Written as DNA, the CDR3 is TGCGCCAGCAGGACGGGGGTAATCAGCTCCTACGAGCAGTACTTC. Residues: CASRTGVISSYEQYF.

The chain combines TRBV11-2 with TRBJ1-1; D not certain. The CDR3 has 15 amino acids. From germline, CDR1 is SGHAT and CDR2 FQNNGV. V lost 5 bases and J 3 bases, leaving 16 bases between the germline ends. The CDR3 region has the DNA TGTGCCAGCAGCCGTGTCCTAGGGATGGACACTGAAGCTTTCTTT. Translation gives CASSRVLGMDTEAFF.

Here the CDR3 DNA reads TGTGCCAGCTCACCACCTTACCCAGCAGGGGGGAACACTGAAGCTTTCTTT. Encoded protein: CASSPPYPAGGNTEAFF. The V gene is TRBV18, the J gene TRBJ1-1; 7 bases line up with TRBD1. Trimming took 0 bases from V and 1 from J; bases not matched to a gene: 8. The germline gives CDR1 KGHSH, CDR2 LQKENI. The CDR3 is 17 amino acids.

The chain employs TRBV18 and TRBJ2-5; 7 bases align to TRBD1. Unmatched junction bases numbered 3, after V lost 6 bases and J lost 2 bases. The CDR3 extends over 13 amino acids. Germline V gene sequence: CDR1 KGHSH, CDR2 LQKENI. The DNA for the CDR3 is TGTGCCAGCTCGACAGGGTGGCAAGAGACCCAGTACTTC. Residues: CASSTGWQETQYF. Based on the CDR3 plus reference TRBV18 and TRBJ2-5, the full variable domain is NAGVMQNPRHLVRRRGQEARLRCSPMKGHSHVYWYRQLPEEGLKFMVYLQKENIIDESGMPKERFSAEFPKEGPSILRIQQVVRGDSAAYFCASSTGWQETQYFGPGTRLLVL.

A remark on this clone: The junction differs from germline at one of its ends, possibly a read error. The chain has TRBV5-1 and TRBJ2-2; TRBD2 matches 10 bases. The CDR3 is 15 residues long. In germline, CDR1 is SGHRS, CDR2 YFSETQ. CDR3 bases: TGCGCCAGCGGCCTAGCGGGAGTGTTTACCGGGGAGCTGTCTTTT. It translates to CASGLAGVFTGELSF.

The chain links TRBV9 to TRBJ1-2, with 8 bases matching TRBD1. CDR1 and CDR2 from the germline V gene are SGDLS and YYNGEE. V was clipped by 4 bases and J by 4 bases; unmatched bases: 9. This CDR3 region has 15 residues. CDR3 DNA sequence: TGTGCCAGCAGCCCAGCAGTGACAGGGGCCTATGGCTACACCTTC. This sequence encodes CASSPAVTGAYGYTF.

With regard to this clone: A read error may produce the germline difference seen at one junction end. The chain combines TRBV10-3 with TRBJ2-7; no definite D call. The CDR3 covers 16 residues. CDR1 and CDR2 (germline): ENHRY, SYGVKD. CDR3 nucleotide sequence: TGTGCCATCAGTGAGTCCAAGATCGTATCCCCCTACCAGCAGTACTTC. Its translation is CAISESKIVSPYQQYF.

The chain is built from TRBV27 and TRBJ2-3, with D perhaps matching TRBD1 (5 bases). The CDR3 contains 14 residues. CDR1 MNHEY and CDR2 SMNVEV come from the germline V gene (reference sequence). Trimming stripped 5 bases from V and 1 base from J, with 10 bases between. As DNA, the CDR3 is TGTGCCAGCAGTCGGACAAGTCGCACAGATACGCAGTATTTT. It translates to CASSRTSRTDTQYF.

The rearrangement joins TRBV19 to TRBJ2-5; the D call may be TRBD1 or TRBD2 (5 bases each). Trimming took 5 bases from V and 4 from J, leaving 14 bases between them. Looked up from germline, CDR1 is LNHDA and CDR2 is SQIVND (reference sequence). The CDR3 has 14 residues. CDR3 protein: CASSRKGTGETQYF. The CDR3 DNA is TGTGCCAGTAGTCGAAAGGGGACGGGAGAGACCCAGTACTTC.

This chain links TRBV4-3 with TRBJ2-7; perhaps TRBD2 as D (6 bases). With 5 bases removed from V and 2 bases from J, the gap between germline ends came to 13 bases. The CDR3 is 14 residues long. Germline V gene lookup returns CDR1 LGHNA and CDR2 YSLEER. The CDR3 reads CASSSGLRTYEQYF. DNA for the CDR3: TGCGCCAGCAGCTCGGGACTTCGTACCTACGAGCAGTACTTC.

CDR3 residues: CASAGQQYEQYF. CDR3 nucleotide sequence: TGTGCCAGCGCGGGACAGCAATACGAGCAGTACTTC. The chain is built from TRBV2 and TRBJ2-7; possible D gene TRBD1, 7 bases. V lost 8 bases, J lost 4 bases, and 12 bases lay in between. The CDR3 consists of 12 residues. Germline V gives CDR1 SNHLY, CDR2 FYNNEI.

This chain links TRBV5-4 with TRBJ2-3, with TRBD2 identical over 11 bases. From germline, CDR1 is SGHNT and CDR2 YYREEE (reference sequence). V lost 0 bases, J lost 0 bases, and 9 bases stayed unmatched. The CDR3 loop spans 19 amino acids. The CDR3 sequence: CASSLGASGRSGSTDTQYF. The DNA for the CDR3 is TGTGCCAGCAGCTTGGGGGCTAGCGGGAGGTCGGGGAGCACAGATACGCAGTATTTT.

The V call is TRBV15, the J call TRBJ2-4; TRBD2 agrees at 9 bases. Germline V gene lookup returns CDR1 LNHNV and CDR2 YYDKDF (reference sequence). J lost 3 bases, V lost 5 bases, and 8 bases had no gene match. This CDR3 contains 16 residues. CDR3 in DNA: TGTGCCACCAGCGGTAGCGGGAGTCACGGCAAAAACATTCAGTACTTC. Translating it yields CATSGSGSHGKNIQYF.